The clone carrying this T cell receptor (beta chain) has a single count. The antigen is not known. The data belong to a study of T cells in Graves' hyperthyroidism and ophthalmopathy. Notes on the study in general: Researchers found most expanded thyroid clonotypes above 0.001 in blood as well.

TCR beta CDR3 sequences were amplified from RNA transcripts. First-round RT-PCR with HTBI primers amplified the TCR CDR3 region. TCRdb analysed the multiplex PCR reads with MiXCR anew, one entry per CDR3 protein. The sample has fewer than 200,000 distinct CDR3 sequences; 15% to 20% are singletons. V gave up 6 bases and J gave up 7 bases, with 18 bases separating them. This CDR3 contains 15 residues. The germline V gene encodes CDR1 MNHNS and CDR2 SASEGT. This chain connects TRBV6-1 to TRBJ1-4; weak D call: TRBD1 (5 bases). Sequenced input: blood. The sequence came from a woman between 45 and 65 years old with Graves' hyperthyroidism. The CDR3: CASRRYRRPSEKLFF. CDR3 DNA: TGTGCCAGCAGAAGATACAGGAGGCCGAGTGAAAAACTGTTTTTT.